One and the same sample provided the 23 T cell receptor beta chains below, sequenced in a study of blood T cell repertoires in COVID-19. Measured with immunoSEQ multiplex PCR; TCRdb has only the in-frame clones, and not every one. The sample has approximately 230,000 clones; 65% to 90% are singletons. Material: PBMCs or T cells enriched from blood (not recorded which). Receptors were obtained from a man aged 18 to 29 who had recovered from COVID-19.

This clone was found a few times. The rearrangement uses TRBV6-5 and TRBJ2-7; 7 nucleotides line up with TRBD1. The germline CDR1 and CDR2 sequences are MNHEY and SVGAGI. There are 15 residues in the CDR3. V trimming: 6 bases; J trimming: 0 bases; junction bases outside the gene matches: 8. The CDR3 DNA is TGTGCCAGCAGGTTACAGGGGTTGATCTCCTACGAGCAGTACTTC. This encodes CASRLQGLISYEQYF.

This rearrangement joins TRBV30 to TRBJ1-5, with D possibly TRBD1 on 6 matching bases. V was trimmed by 1 base and J by 2 bases, leaving 18 bases between them. This CDR3 comprises 17 residues. CDR1 GTSNPN and CDR2 SVGIG come from the germline V gene (reference sequence). In nucleotides, the CDR3 is TGTGCCTGGAGTGCGAGACAGGTGGGATGGGGCAATCAGCCCCAGCATTTT. This encodes CAWSARQVGWGNQPQHF.

V usage is TRBV2 and J usage is TRBJ1-2, with 7 bases aligning to TRBD1. Germline assignment: CDR1 SNHLY and CDR2 FYNNEI. V shed 7 bases and J 2 bases; nucleotides not matched to a gene: 4. This CDR3 is built from 13 residues. The CDR3 sequence: CASTPTGNYGYTF. As DNA, the CDR3 is TGTGCCAGCACCCCGACAGGGAACTATGGCTACACCTTC.

DNA of the CDR3: TGTGCCAGCAGCACCACAGGGGGTAGCTACACCTTC. Its translation is CASSTTGGSYTF. This rearrangement joins TRBV28 to TRBJ1-2, with 8 bases matching TRBD1. The CDR3 consists of 12 residues. With 6 bases clipped from V and 9 bases from J, the junction kept 6 bases outside the gene matches. Germline loops: CDR1 MDHEN, CDR2 SYDVKM.

The genes are TRBV5-6 and TRBJ2-1, with D possibly matching TRBD1 (6 bases). V lost 4 bases, J lost 6 bases, and 8 bases lay in between. The V gene's germline CDR1 is SGHDT and CDR2 YYEEEE. The CDR3 is made up of 12 amino acids. Written as DNA, the CDR3 is TGTGCCAGCAGCCCGGACAGCAATGAGCAGTTCTTC. Translated: CASSPDSNEQFF.

The rearrangement links TRBV19 to TRBJ1-2; no firm D call. The CDR3 spans 13 residues. Germline CDR1 is LNHDA and CDR2 is SQIVND (reference sequence). The V end lost 7 bases, the J end lost 2 bases, and 11 bases lay between the germline ends. The chain's CDR3 is CASTRHVNYGYTF. The CDR3 coding sequence is TGTGCCAGTACCAGACATGTGAACTATGGCTACACCTTC.

V is TRBV27 and J is TRBJ1-1; D call uncertain. The V and J ends lost 3 bases and 11 bases respectively, with 16 bases between them. The CDR3 extends over 13 amino acids. CDR1 and CDR2 from the germline V gene are MNHEY and SMNVEV (reference sequence). The CDR3 bases are TGTGCCAGCAGTTTTCCTGGAGGGTCGGACGCTTTCTTT. Its protein product is CASSFPGGSDAFF.

The chain recombines TRBV7-9 with TRBJ1-5, with D possibly TRBD1 on 6 matching bases. Trimming removed 7 bases at V and 3 bases at J, with 16 bases between. Germline CDR1 reads SEHNR; CDR2 reads FQNEAQ (reference sequence). The CDR3 extends over 15 amino acids. CDR3 nucleotide sequence: TGTGCCAGCATCCCTGGGGGCAAACTCAATCAGCCCCAGCATTTT. Amino acids: CASIPGGKLNQPQHF. The full variable domain, rest sourced from reference TRBV7-9 and TRBJ1-5, is DTGVSQNPRHKITKRGQNVTFRCDPISEHNRLYWYRQTLGQGPEFLTYFQNEAQLEKSRLLSDRFSAERPKGSFSTLEIQRTEQGDSAMYLCASIPGGKLNQPQHFGDGTRLSIL.

A single count supports this clone. The gene calls are TRBV15 and TRBJ1-5; 8 bases are shared with TRBD1. CDR1 is LNHNV and CDR2 is YYDKDF in the germline V gene (reference sequence). The CDR3 length is 15 residues. The ends lost 0 bases at V and 6 bases at J; junction bases unmatched: 4. The CDR3 here is CATSRDRGPGQPQHF. The CDR3 bases are TGTGCCACCAGCAGAGACAGGGGGCCGGGTCAGCCCCAGCATTTT.

The rearrangement joins TRBV28 to TRBJ1-1; a weak D match, TRBD1 (5 bases). Germline-derived CDR1 and CDR2 are MDHEN and SYDVKM. V dropped 5 bases and J dropped 1 base, with 11 bases sitting between them. This CDR3 has 14 residues. CDR3 in DNA: TGTGCCAGCAGTCCAGGCGGGGGGAACACTGAAGCTTTCTTT. Its protein product is CASSPGGGNTEAFF.

Only one count was recorded for this clone. This chain uses TRBV11-1 with TRBJ2-7; TRBD1 matches at 11 bases. The ends lost 5 bases at V and 6 bases at J; junction bases unmatched: 6. CDR1 and CDR2 from the germline V gene are SGHAT and FQDESV (reference sequence). There are 14 residues in the CDR3. This chain's CDR3 is CASSRGQGAGEQYF. The CDR3, as DNA: TGTGCCAGCAGCCGTGGACAGGGGGCAGGCGAGCAGTACTTC.

V gene TRBV19 combines with J gene TRBJ2-1; TRBD1 aligns across 7 bases. The CDR3 spans 18 residues. Germline values: CDR1 LNHDA, CDR2 SQIVND (reference sequence). V lost 6 bases and J lost 0; bases outside the gene matches: 14. The CDR3 is CASRKSTTRTGSYNEQFF. The CDR3 DNA reads TGTGCCAGTAGAAAATCCACGACAAGGACAGGCTCCTACAATGAGCAGTTCTTC.

This clone has just one count. The chain joins TRBV10-3 to TRBJ2-7; 7 positions match TRBD2. Unmatched junction bases numbered 8, after V lost 6 bases and J lost 0 bases. The CDR3 length is 15 residues. The germline CDR1 and CDR2 sequences are ENHRY and SYGVKD. The CDR3 coding sequence is TGTGCCATCAGGGATACTAGCGCGAGCTCCTACGAGCAGTACTTC. It codes for CAIRDTSASSYEQYF.

This clone was seen a single time. The rearrangement links TRBV15 to TRBJ2-7, with TRBD2 matching 11 bases. The ends lost 3 bases at V and 4 bases at J; junction bases unmatched: 8. Germline lookup yields CDR1 LNHNV and CDR2 YYDKDF (reference sequence). The CDR3 is 16 amino acids. The CDR3 reads CATSRAGTSGSYEQYF. As DNA, the CDR3 is TGTGCCACCAGCAGGGCCGGGACTAGCGGAAGTTACGAGCAGTACTTC.

J is TRBJ1-2 and V is TRBV2; possible D gene TRBD1, 5 bases. The germline V and J ends were trimmed by 5 bases and 5 bases, with 15 bases remaining between them. This CDR3 has 14 residues. The V gene's germline CDR1 is SNHLY and CDR2 FYNNEI. The CDR3 reads CASSRMGGEYGYTF. DNA for the CDR3: TGTGCCAGCAGTCGAATGGGGGGGGAGTATGGCTACACCTTC.

The chain links TRBV18 to TRBJ2-1; 11 positions agree with TRBD2. V shed 6 bases and J 1 base; nucleotides not matched to a gene: 11. CDR1 is KGHSH and CDR2 is LQKENI in the germline V gene. The CDR3 is 18 amino acids. The CDR3 sequence: CASSHTQLAGESYNEQFF. The CDR3 DNA is TGTGCCAGCTCGCATACCCAACTAGCGGGAGAATCCTACAATGAGCAGTTCTTC. The entire variable domain, with the rest obtained from reference TRBV18 and TRBJ2-1, is as follows: NAGVMQNPRHLVRRRGQEARLRCSPMKGHSHVYWYRQLPEEGLKFMVYLQKENIIDESGMPKERFSAEFPKEGPSILRIQQVVRGDSAAYFCASSHTQLAGESYNEQFFGPGTRLTVL.

J is TRBJ2-1 and V is TRBV2, with D possibly matching TRBD2 (6 bases). Per the germline V gene, CDR1 is SNHLY and CDR2 is FYNNEI. The CDR3 runs 14 residues. CDR3 in amino acids: CAAAGSRRYNEQFF. The CDR3 nucleotides are TGTGCTGCGGCCGGGAGCCGGCGTTACAATGAGCAGTTCTTC.

The sample holds a few counts of this clone. The CDR3 DNA reads as TGTGCCAGCAGCTTCAGGGAAGGTACTGAAGCTTTCTTT. Translation gives CASSFREGTEAFF. This sequence joins TRBV5-8 and TRBJ1-1; possible D gene TRBD1, 5 bases. The CDR3 loop spans 13 amino acids. Trimming pared 2 bases from V and 5 bases from J, leaving 10 bases between. The germline V gene has CDR1 SGHTS and CDR2 YDEGEE.

This clone is a singleton in its sample. J is TRBJ2-7 and V is TRBV6-6; possibly TRBD2 for D (5 bases). The germline gives CDR1 MNHNY, CDR2 SVGAGI (reference sequence). V was shortened by 5 bases and J by 7 bases, with 27 bases between the two germline ends. This CDR3 is built from 17 residues. CDR3 bases: TGTGCCAGCAGTCCCGCGGCTAGCCGGTGGAGGTTGGGGGAGCAGTACTTC. This codes for CASSPAASRWRLGEQYF.

Here the CDR3 reads CAISEGQGGGYTF. In DNA, the CDR3 is TGTGCCATCAGTGAGGGACAGGGAGGAGGCTACACCTTC. The chain has TRBV10-3 and TRBJ1-2; 8 bases fit TRBD1. CDR3 length equals 13 residues. The J segment lost 8 bases and the V segment lost 2 bases, leaving 4 bases of the junction unmatched. Germline V CDR1 and CDR2: ENHRY, SYGVKD.

This clone was recorded only once. The chain recombines TRBV9 with TRBJ2-5; the D gene is possibly TRBD2 (5 bases). Germline V gene data show CDR1 as SGDLS and CDR2 as YYNGEE. The CDR3 is 15 residues long. The V gene lost 4 bases and the J gene lost 5 bases, with 18 bases spanning the gap. This CDR3 is CASSPRGLVDETQYF. In DNA form, the CDR3 reads TGTGCCAGCAGCCCCCGCGGGCTAGTTGACGAGACCCAGTACTTC.

This chain links TRBV30 with TRBJ2-1, with D possibly being TRBD1 (6 bases). With 1 base removed from V and 1 base from J, the gap between germline ends came to 14 bases. The CDR3 spans 16 residues. Germline V gives CDR1 GTSNPN, CDR2 SVGIG (reference sequence). The CDR3, as DNA: TGTGCCTGGAGTGCCCAGGGGCGTGGATCCTACAATGAGCAGTTCTTC. This codes for CAWSAQGRGSYNEQFF.

This rearrangement joins TRBV5-1 to TRBJ1-1; D is unclear. The V end lost 2 bases, the J end lost 5 bases, and 16 bases lay between the germline ends. The CDR3 runs to 15 residues. The germline CDR1 and CDR2 sequences are SGHRS and YFSETQ. The DNA of the CDR3 is TGCGCCAGCAGCTTCAACAGTATTTTCTTAACTGAAGCTTTCTTT. Its translation is CASSFNSIFLTEAFF.